This TCR beta chain was found in a study of OX40 agonist ivuxolimab in advanced cancers. Study-wide results and limits: No antigen was identified for the clonally expanded peripheral T cells. Relative to CD4+, CD8+ T cells held more expanded clones on average. Clonal expansion was seen in CD4+ and CD8+ blood T cells by week 6 at 0.1 to 3.0 mg/kg.

Measured with immunoSEQ multiplex PCR; TCRdb has only the in-frame clones, and not every one. The data contain 130,000 or so clones, 93% of them singletons. A note on this clone: Its antigen remains unidentified.

V lost 4 bases to trimming and J lost 0 bases, with 6 bases between them. Per germline, CDR1 SGHDN and CDR2 FVKESK. This CDR3 region has 14 residues. This rearrangement joins TRBV14 to TRBJ2-2; D is ambiguous. Material: CD4+ or CD8+ T cells sorted from blood, obtained in a trial of the OX40 agonist ivuxolimab. The receptor comes from an adult with an advanced solid tumor such as melanoma, head and neck, liver or kidney cancer. In DNA, the CDR3 is TGTGCCAGCAGCCCGTGGACGAACACCGGGGAGCTGTTTTTT. Translated, it gives CASSPWTNTGELFF.